The subject of this entry is one TCR beta chain. This clone was seen a few times. The specificity of this receptor is unknown. Base qualities are not at hand, and no much larger clone is one base apart. Measured from the cysteine to the phenylalanine, the CDR3 is 15 residues long. CDR3 DNA only is kept here, 45 bases in frame from base 1. Taken from the germline V gene, the CDR1 and CDR2 loops are SQVTM and ANQGSEA. V drops 1 base and J drops 5 bases, leaving 17 bases in between. This record comes from a study of beta chain features in type 1 diabetes (dated by TCRdb to the late 2010s). At the level of the whole study: Mean age, gender distribution, total cell number and subset yield did not differ between patients and healthy donors. The study compared TCRB repertoires of sorted circulating CD4+ T cell subsets between recently diagnosed type 1 diabetes patients and matched healthy donors. Whereas all 28 donors provided naive and central memory subsets, regulatory and stem cell-like memory subsets were isolated from just 8 patients and about eight healthy donors. Across all samples, about 110 million sorted cells were examined, and cell number per subset correlated strongly with RNA yield.

The entire amount of isolated RNA was reverse transcribed using the High Capacity cDNA Reverse Transcription Kit, so the sequenced TCRB transcripts were expressed ones. Naive, central memory and regulatory T cell samples underwent deep immunoSEQ sequencing, averaging about 3.57 million total reads per sample. After sorted cells were lysed in RLT buffer, RNA was extracted with DNase-treated RNeasy Micro or Mini kits, with the choice depending on cell number. Each cell subset was processed on its own to prevent cross-contamination, while patient and healthy donor samples were processed together. The immunoSEQ multiplex PCR was used to amplify TCRB sequences from cDNA, yielding 87-bp fragments that span the CDR3 region. The amplicons were sequenced using the Illumina HiSeq platform. On the authors' methods: Synthetic template baselines were used to correct PCR bias computationally, reads within Hamming distance 2 were collapsed, and singletons that could not be merged were discarded. Reads were aligned to IMGT to assign V, D and J genes, CDR3 length, and insertions or deletions at six rearrangement sites. Within each subset, clonotype counts were normalized to the number of sorted cells before true diversity and Gini coefficients were calculated with the tcR R package. Repertoire sharing was quantified using the overlap coefficient calculated on TCRB nucleotide sequences. As a proxy for the pre-selection repertoire, out-of-frame TCRB sequences from naive cells were analyzed. Imported from immuneACCESS, the table was reduced by TCRdb to in-frame sequences with V and J called. These copies leave out some clones; in studies compared against another copy, an unresolved V gene accounts for under half, and the cause of the remainder is not known. That table is the source of V, J and clone size, and D and trimming were worked out from the DNA. The sample table lists roughly 400,000 clones, approximately 15% of them with a count of one. Roughly 0.04% of the sample belongs to the ten largest clones.

From each donor, a single peripheral blood sample of roughly 0.11 L on average was drawn into heparinised tubes. Naive, central memory, regulatory and stem cell-like memory CD4+ T cells were sorted on a BD FACSAria II using a panel including CD45RO, CCR7, CD25, CD127, CD95 and CD27. Purity was above 95% for every sorted population. PBMCs were isolated right away by Lymphoprep density gradient centrifugation and were stained directly, without culture. Samples were stained and sorted in pairs, with one healthy donor and one patient per experiment, so that batch effects were minimized. Study-level results and caveats: PCR might favor shorter templates, but patient and control samples were amplified and corrected together, so any skew would affect both groups equally. At VDJ recombination sites, patients with type 1 diabetes made fewer insertions and deleted more nucleotides, a pattern implying thymic rearrangement abnormalities. Naive, central memory and regulatory TCRB repertoires appeared more similar among patients than among healthy donors. Sequencing cDNA rather than genomic DNA could over-represent highly expressing activated cells, although activation and CD3 levels did not differ between groups. Because the HLA sub-analyses included only small numbers of individuals, any influence of HLA type on TCRB rearrangement was left unresolved. A moderate but significant shortening of TCRB CDR3 length was observed in type 1 diabetes patients in all four CD4+ subsets.

The sequence was obtained from a young man in good health. The receptor chain draws on TRBV29-1 and TRBJ1-2; no D segment can be confidently identified. Sequencing input: naive CD4+ T cells from blood. Interpreted using the paper, the cell subset or site label stands for: true naive CD4+ T cells. The nucleotide sequence reads TGCAGCGTTGAAGGGCCGTCAAGAGGGCCATATGGCTACACCTTC. This encodes CSVEGPSRGPYGYTF.